Sequencing of this T cell receptor beta chain was carried out in a study of monozygotic twins with inflammatory bowel disease. From 3500 ng of total RNA, each TCR library was prepared. TCRdb reprocessed the 5' RACE reads and reports one entry per CDR3 protein, with no DNA. Its listing shows about 160,000 distinct CDR3 sequences. The source is a human donor with ulcerative colitis or Crohn's disease, or a healthy co-twin of an affected twin (not recorded which). Specimen: blood.

The CDR3 spells CSASTGAIQETQYF. The chain uses TRBV20-1 and TRBJ2-5; checking the TCRdb D call of TRBD2 is not possible without DNA. This CDR3 has 14 residues. Germline assignment: CDR1 DFQATT and CDR2 SNEGSKA (reference sequence).